This T cell receptor beta chain was obtained from a study of GPR56 and killer-like receptors on CD4 memory cells (dated by TCRdb to the late 2010s). Notes on the research overall: According to the study's proposal, human CD4+ memory T-cell differentiation and cytokine production potential are marked by the progressive acquisition of KLRB1, KLRG1, GPR56 and then KLRF1. The healthy blood donors were described in the study as age-matched to the liver disease patients, whose median age was approximately 68 years.

Before TCRbeta sequencing, fluorescence-activated cell sorting was used to enrich five KLR/GPR56-defined CD4+ populations. To test a linear memory differentiation pathway, TCRbeta repertoires were sequenced from five CD4+ T-cell subsets defined by expression of KLRB1, KLRG1, GPR56 and KLRF1. TCR-sequenced cells came from peripheral blood of healthy control individuals, reported as five donors in the TCRbeta analysis figure. Heparinized peripheral blood was collected, and every sample was processed within one hour of being retrieved. Blood was diluted 1:2 in PBS, and peripheral blood mononuclear cells were then isolated from the diluted blood at room temperature by Biocoll density gradient centrifugation. Before flow sorting, CD4+ T cells were enriched from freshly isolated PBMCs by magnetic sorting with anti-CD4 MicroBeads. A BD FACSAria II was used to sort CD4+ T cells, enriched from the PBMCs of healthy donors, according to marker expression. Surface staining used anti-KLRB1 clone 191B8, anti-KLRF1 clone 4A4.D10 and anti-KLRG1 clone REA261 antibodies from Miltenyi Biotec.

Instrument used: Illumina HiSeq 2500. To build sequencing libraries, a previously published PCR protocol was used to amplify the recombined TCRbeta locus. On the study's bioinformatics: Any read whose average quality score fell below 30 was discarded, and IMSEQ was used to process the reads that remained. Each clonotype was defined by the combination of Vbeta gene, Jbeta gene and CDR3 amino acid sequence. The Morisita-Horn index, computed on the top 100 expanded clones, was used to quantify repertoire overlap between populations. Renyi diversity profiles calculated on the top 100 expanded clones were used to evaluate clonal diversity. After reprocessing by TCRdb, each CDR3 protein sequence is one entry, and no DNA is given. It is TCRdb's table, rather than the study itself, that gives the V and J calls and clone size. The sample table on file contains approximately 2,900 distinct CDR3 sequences. Of the sample, about 3.4% is held by the ten largest clones.

General study outcomes and caveats: Rather than covering full repertoires, the diversity and similarity analyses were limited to the 100 most expanded clones in each population. Clonal frequency started low in the marker-negative population and rose progressively along the proposed pathway, while TCRbeta diversity decreased accordingly. Overlap of TCR repertoires was especially pronounced between late populations 4 and 5, and partly extended to population 3. Clones dominating late populations 4 and 5 were also found in early populations 1 and 2, which the authors took as evidence for linear differentiation.

CDR1 SEHNR and CDR2 FQNEAQ are derived from the germline V gene (reference sequence). Inclusive of the bounding cysteine and phenylalanine, the CDR3 is 14 residues long. No nucleotide data were recorded. This clonotype counts as medium-sized (0.01 to 0.1%) based on its frequency; no count is recorded. It lacks a known antigen. The sequencing sample was made of memory CD4+ T cells from blood. The clonotype was recovered from a human donor in good health. In this chain, TRBV7-9 is recombined with TRBJ2-4; no DNA is available, so the TRBD1 call from TCRdb remains unchecked. This receptor carries the CDR3 CASSLEGAPNIQYF.